This T cell receptor (beta chain) was identified in a study of identical twins. Whole-study results and caveats: Zero-insertion findings could be partly confounded by invariant cells (MAIT and iNKT cells).

With respect to this clonotype: Antigen specificity is unknown.

TCRdb re-analysed the 5' RACE reads in MiXCR, keeping a single row per CDR3 protein. The sample yields 250,000 or so distinct CDR3 sequences, 9.5% to 15% seen once. The CDR3 is made up of 10 amino acids. Every one of the donors was a healthy Caucasian. The same data also contributed to another study, on yellow fever vaccine responses in identical twins. From that paper: Among the twins, the vaccine T cell response reportedly seemed partly convergent and partly personalized.

The receptor's source is a woman between 18 and 29 years old in good health. This chain joins TRBV21-1 and TRBJ1-5. TRBV21-1 is described as a pseudogene. Material: memory (CD45RO+) T cells sorted from blood. CDR3 amino acids: CASAQVNQHF. CDR3 DNA sequence: TGTGCCAGCGCCCAGGTAAACCAGCATTTT.